These 8 T cell receptor beta chains were all obtained from the same sample, sequenced in a study of T cells after yellow fever vaccination. Each CDR3 protein is one row after TCRdb ran MiXCR on the 5' RACE reads. The table includes 300 to 350 distinct CDR3 sequences, about 48% detected once. Specimen: PBMCs, either bulk or a sorted T-cell subset (CD4+, CD8+, memory, or dextramer-sorted; not recorded which), collected on the day of the first yellow fever vaccination. These receptors were taken from a man in his late teens or twenties who received the YFV17D yellow fever vaccine.

The rearrangement links TRBV5-5 to TRBJ2-3; D gene uncertain. Trimming left V 4 bases short and J 2 bases short, with 14 bases between. CDR1 and CDR2 from the germline V gene are SGHKS and YYEKEE (reference sequence). The CDR3 spans 15 residues. Written as DNA, the CDR3 is TGTGCCAGCAGCGTGGGCGCGGCTGACACAGATACGCAGTATTTT. Translating gives CASSVGAADTDTQYF.

The chain links TRBV29-1 to TRBJ1-1, with D unclear. Between the trimmed V and J ends, which lost 7 bases and 0 bases, there was a span of 9 bases. This CDR3 comprises 12 residues. CDR1 SQVTM and CDR2 ANQGSEA come from the germline V gene. The CDR3 here is CSGGLMNTEAFF. The CDR3 DNA sequence: TGCAGCGGAGGGCTGATGAACACTGAAGCTTTCTTT.

This chain joins TRBV14 and TRBJ1-4; 8 bases fit TRBD1. The germline gives CDR1 SGHDN, CDR2 FVKESK. V shed 0 bases and J 8 bases; nucleotides not matched to a gene: 5. This CDR3 is built from 15 residues. The CDR3 loop is CASSQDLTGVEKLFF. The CDR3 DNA is TGTGCCAGCAGCCAAGATCTGACAGGGGTCGAAAAACTGTTTTTT. The full variable domain, completed using reference TRBV14 and TRBJ1-4, is EAGVTQFPSHSVIEKGQTVTLRCDPISGHDNLYWYRRVMGKEIKFLLHFVKESKQDESGMPNNRFLAERTGGTYSTLKVQPAELEDSGVYFCASSQDLTGVEKLFFGSGTQLSVL.

CDR3 residues: CASRQGLGNTIYF. The CDR3 region has the DNA TGTGCCAGCAGGCAGGGACTCGGAAACACCATATATTTT. The J gene is TRBJ1-3, the V gene TRBV2; D might be TRBD1 (5 bases). This CDR3 comprises 13 residues. Germline CDR1 SNHLY, CDR2 FYNNEI. V dropped 6 bases and J dropped 4 bases, with 10 bases sitting between them.

The CDR3 nucleotides are TGTGCCAGCAGTCACCGGGACAGGGAGTACGAGCAGTACTTC. Translated, it gives CASSHRDREYEQYF. The genes are TRBV12-3 or TRBV12-4 and TRBJ2-7, with TRBD1 matching over 9 bases. CDR3 length: 14 residues. V gave up 5 bases and J gave up 4 bases; unmatched junction bases: 6.

The chain recombines TRBV5-3 with TRBJ2-2, with TRBD1 matching over 7 bases. TRBV5-3 is flagged as an ORF with uncertain function. V shed 9 bases, J shed 2 bases, and the junction held 7 bases outside the gene matches. There are 14 residues in the CDR3. In nucleotides, the CDR3 is TGTGCCAAGCTGAGGACAGGTAACACCGGGGAGCTGTTTTTT. It is translated as CAKLRTGNTGELFF.

This clonotype has more than one count but fewer than ten. The chain employs TRBV7-2 and TRBJ2-5, with unresolved D. CDR1 and CDR2 from the germline V gene are SGHTA and FQGNSA. Trimming shortened V by 5 bases and J by 3 bases, and 10 bases separated the two germline ends. The CDR3 covers 13 residues. CDR3 sequence: CASSNPVKETQYF. DNA of the CDR3: TGTGCCAGCAGCAACCCAGTTAAAGAGACCCAGTACTTC.

V and J are TRBV27 and TRBJ2-5; D unclear. This CDR3 contains 13 residues. The germline CDR1 and CDR2 sequences are MNHEY and SMNVEV (reference sequence). Trimming pared 1 base from V and 3 bases from J, leaving 6 bases between. CDR3 DNA: TGTGCCAGCAGTTTATGGTCAGAAGAGACCCAGTACTTC. Protein product: CASSLWSEETQYF.